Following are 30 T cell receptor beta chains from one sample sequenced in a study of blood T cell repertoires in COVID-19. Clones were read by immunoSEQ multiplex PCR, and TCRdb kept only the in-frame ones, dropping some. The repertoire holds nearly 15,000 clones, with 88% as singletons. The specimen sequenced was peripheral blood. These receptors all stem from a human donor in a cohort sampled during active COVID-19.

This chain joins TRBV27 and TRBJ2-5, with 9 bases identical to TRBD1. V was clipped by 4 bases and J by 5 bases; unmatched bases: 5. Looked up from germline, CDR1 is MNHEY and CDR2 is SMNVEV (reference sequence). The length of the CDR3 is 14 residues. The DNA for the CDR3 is TGTGCCAGCAGTTCGCTGACAGGGGGGGAGACCCAGTACTTC. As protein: CASSSLTGGETQYF.

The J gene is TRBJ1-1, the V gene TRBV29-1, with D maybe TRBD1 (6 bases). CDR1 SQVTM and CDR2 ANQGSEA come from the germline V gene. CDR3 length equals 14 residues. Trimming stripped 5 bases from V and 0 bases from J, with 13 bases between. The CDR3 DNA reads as TGCAGCGTTCAGCACAGGGCGCTGAACACTGAAGCTTTCTTT. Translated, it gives CSVQHRALNTEAFF.

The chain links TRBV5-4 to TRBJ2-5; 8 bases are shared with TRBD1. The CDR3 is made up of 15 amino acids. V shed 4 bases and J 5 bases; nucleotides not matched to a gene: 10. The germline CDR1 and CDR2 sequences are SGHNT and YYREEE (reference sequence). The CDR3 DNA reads TGTGCCAGCAGCGTCGACAGGGGTCGTGTCGAGACCCAGTACTTC. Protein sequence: CASSVDRGRVETQYF.

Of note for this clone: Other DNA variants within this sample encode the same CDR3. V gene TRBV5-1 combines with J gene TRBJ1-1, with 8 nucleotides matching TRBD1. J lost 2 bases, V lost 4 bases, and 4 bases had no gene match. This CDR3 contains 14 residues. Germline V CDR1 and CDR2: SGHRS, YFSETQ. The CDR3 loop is CASSPGTGNTEAFF. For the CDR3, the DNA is TGCGCCAGCAGCCCCGGGACAGGAAACACTGAAGCTTTCTTT. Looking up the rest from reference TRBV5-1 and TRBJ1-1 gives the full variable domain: KAGVTQTPRYLIKTRGQQVTLSCSPISGHRSVSWYQQTPGQGLQFLFEYFSETQRNKGNFPGRFSGRQFSNSRSEMNVSTLELGDSALYLCASSPGTGNTEAFFGQGTRLTVV.

The CDR3 reads CASLSRGNQVNYGYTF. DNA of the CDR3: TGTGCCAGTCTCTCTCGGGGAAATCAGGTCAACTATGGCTACACCTTC. The genes are TRBV19 and TRBJ1-2; D not certain. Germline V CDR1 and CDR2: LNHDA, SQIVND (reference sequence). The length of the CDR3 is 16 residues. V gave up 8 bases and J gave up 2 bases, with 21 bases separating them.

CDR3 loop: CASSQAGRGPPTEAFF. CDR3 coding DNA: TGTGCCAGCAGCCAGGCGGGCAGGGGGCCGCCCACTGAAGCTTTCTTT. This rearrangement joins TRBV14 to TRBJ1-1; TRBD1 matches at 8 bases. Germline CDR1 and CDR2: SGHDN and FVKESK. CDR3 length: 16 residues. V lost 3 bases and J lost 4; bases outside the gene matches: 10.

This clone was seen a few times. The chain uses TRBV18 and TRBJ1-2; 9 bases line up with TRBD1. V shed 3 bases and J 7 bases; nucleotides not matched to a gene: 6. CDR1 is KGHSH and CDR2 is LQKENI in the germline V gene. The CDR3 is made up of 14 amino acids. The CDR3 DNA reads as TGTGCCAGCTCACCGTCCGGGACAGGGCTTGGCTACACCTTC. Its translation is CASSPSGTGLGYTF.

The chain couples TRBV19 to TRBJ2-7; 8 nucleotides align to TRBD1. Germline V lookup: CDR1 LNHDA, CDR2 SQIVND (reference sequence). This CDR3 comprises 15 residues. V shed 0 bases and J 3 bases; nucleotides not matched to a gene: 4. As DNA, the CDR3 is TGTGCCAGTAGTATAGACCAGACAGGGGACTACGAGCAGTACTTC. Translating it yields CASSIDQTGDYEQYF.

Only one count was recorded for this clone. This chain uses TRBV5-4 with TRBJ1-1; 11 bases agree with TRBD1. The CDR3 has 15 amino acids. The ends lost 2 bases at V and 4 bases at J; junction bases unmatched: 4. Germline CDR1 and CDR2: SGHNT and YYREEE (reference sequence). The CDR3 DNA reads TGTGCCAGCAGCTTACCGGGACAGGGGGGCACTGAAGCTTTCTTT. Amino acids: CASSLPGQGGTEAFF.

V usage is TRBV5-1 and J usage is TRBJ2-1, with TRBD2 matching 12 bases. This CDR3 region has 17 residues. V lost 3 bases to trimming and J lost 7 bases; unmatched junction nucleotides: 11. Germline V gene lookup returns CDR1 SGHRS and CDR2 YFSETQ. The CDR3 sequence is CASSSGTSGQRWNEQFF. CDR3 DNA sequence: TGCGCCAGCAGCTCCGGGACTAGCGGGCAAAGGTGGAATGAGCAGTTCTTC.

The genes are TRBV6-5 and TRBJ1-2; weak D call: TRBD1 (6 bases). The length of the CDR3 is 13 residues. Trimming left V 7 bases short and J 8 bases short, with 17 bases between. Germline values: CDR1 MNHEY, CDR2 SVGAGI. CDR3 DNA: TGTGCCAGCAACCTACAGGGTTTTCAAGGCTACACCTTC. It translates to CASNLQGFQGYTF.

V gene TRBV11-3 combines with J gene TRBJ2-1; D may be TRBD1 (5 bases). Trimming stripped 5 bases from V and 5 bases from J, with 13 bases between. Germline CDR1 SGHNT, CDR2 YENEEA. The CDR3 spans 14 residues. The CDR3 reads CASSRSDRDNEQFF. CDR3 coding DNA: TGTGCCAGCAGCCGCTCAGACAGAGACAATGAGCAGTTCTTC.

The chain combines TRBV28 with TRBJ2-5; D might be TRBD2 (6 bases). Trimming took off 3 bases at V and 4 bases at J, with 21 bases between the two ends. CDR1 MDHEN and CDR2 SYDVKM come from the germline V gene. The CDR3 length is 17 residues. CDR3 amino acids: CASSFPKVGGIRETQYF. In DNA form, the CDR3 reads TGTGCCAGCAGTTTCCCAAAGGTGGGCGGGATCAGAGAGACCCAGTACTTC.

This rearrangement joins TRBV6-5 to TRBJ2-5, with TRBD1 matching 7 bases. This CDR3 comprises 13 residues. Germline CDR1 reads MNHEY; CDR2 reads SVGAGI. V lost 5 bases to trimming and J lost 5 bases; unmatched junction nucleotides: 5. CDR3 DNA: TGTGCCAGCAGTCGAGGGGGCCGGGAGACCCAGTACTTC. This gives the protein CASSRGGRETQYF.

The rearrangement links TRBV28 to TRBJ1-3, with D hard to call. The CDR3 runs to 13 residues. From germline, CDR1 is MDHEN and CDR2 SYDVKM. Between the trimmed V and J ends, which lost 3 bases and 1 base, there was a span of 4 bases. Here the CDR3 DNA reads TGTGCCAGCAGTTTTTCTTCTGGAAACACCATATATTTT. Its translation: CASSFSSGNTIYF.

CDR3 residues: CASSFRDYTGELFF. As DNA, the CDR3 is TGTGCCAGCAGCTTCAGGGATTACACCGGGGAGCTGTTTTTT. J is TRBJ2-2 and V is TRBV5-5, with D tentatively TRBD1 (5 bases). Germline V gene lookup returns CDR1 SGHKS and CDR2 YYEKEE (reference sequence). This CDR3 is 14 amino acids long. Trimming removed 2 bases from V and 3 bases from J, with 8 bases in between. Full variable domain (rest looked up from reference TRBV5-5 and TRBJ2-2): DAGVTQSPTHLIKTRGQQVTLRCSPISGHKSVSWYQQVLGQGPQFIFQYYEKEERGRGNFPDRFSARQFPNYSSELNVNALLLGDSALYLCASSFRDYTGELFFGEGSRLTVL.

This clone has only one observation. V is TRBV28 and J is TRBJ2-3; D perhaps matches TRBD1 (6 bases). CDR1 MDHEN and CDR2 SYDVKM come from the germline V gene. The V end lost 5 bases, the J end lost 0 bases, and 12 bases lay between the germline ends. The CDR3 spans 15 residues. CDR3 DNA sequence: TGTGCCAGCAGTACGCGGACAGCTAGCACAGATACGCAGTATTTT. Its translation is CASSTRTASTDTQYF.

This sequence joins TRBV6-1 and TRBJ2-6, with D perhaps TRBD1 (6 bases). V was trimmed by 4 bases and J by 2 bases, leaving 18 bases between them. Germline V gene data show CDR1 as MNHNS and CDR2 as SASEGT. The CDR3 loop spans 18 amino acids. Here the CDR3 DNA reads TGTGCCAGCAGTGGCGGCAGGGGAAATATAGCTGGGGCCAACGTCCTGACTTTC. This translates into CASSGGRGNIAGANVLTF.

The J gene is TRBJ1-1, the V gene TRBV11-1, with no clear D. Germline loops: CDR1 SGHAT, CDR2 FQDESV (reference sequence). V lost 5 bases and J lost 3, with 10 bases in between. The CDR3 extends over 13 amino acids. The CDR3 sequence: CASSKARDTEAFF. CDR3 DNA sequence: TGTGCCAGCAGCAAAGCACGGGACACTGAAGCTTTCTTT.

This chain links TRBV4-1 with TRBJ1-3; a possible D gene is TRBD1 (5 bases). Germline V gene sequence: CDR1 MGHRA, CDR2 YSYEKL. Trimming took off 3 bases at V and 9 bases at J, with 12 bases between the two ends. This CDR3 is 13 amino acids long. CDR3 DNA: TGCGCCAGCAGCCAGTCCGGGAGGGGCACCATATATTTT. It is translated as CASSQSGRGTIYF.

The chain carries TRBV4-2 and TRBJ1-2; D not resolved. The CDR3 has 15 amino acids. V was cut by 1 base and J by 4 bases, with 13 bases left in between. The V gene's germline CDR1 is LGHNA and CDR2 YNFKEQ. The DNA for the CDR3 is TGTGCCAGCAGCCAAGTCCGTCAGGCGAGCTATGGCTACACCTTC. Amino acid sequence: CASSQVRQASYGYTF.

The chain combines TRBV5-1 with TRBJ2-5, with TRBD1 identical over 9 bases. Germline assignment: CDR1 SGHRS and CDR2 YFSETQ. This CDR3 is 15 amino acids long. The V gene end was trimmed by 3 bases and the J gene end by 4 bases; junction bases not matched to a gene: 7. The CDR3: CASSWGTGNGETQYF. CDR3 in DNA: TGCGCCAGCAGCTGGGGGACAGGGAATGGAGAGACCCAGTACTTC.

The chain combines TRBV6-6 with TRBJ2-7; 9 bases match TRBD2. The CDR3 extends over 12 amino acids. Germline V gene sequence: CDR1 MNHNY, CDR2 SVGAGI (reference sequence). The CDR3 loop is CAGRAGGYEQYF. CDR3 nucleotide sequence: TGTGCAGGGCGAGCGGGAGGATACGAGCAGTACTTC.

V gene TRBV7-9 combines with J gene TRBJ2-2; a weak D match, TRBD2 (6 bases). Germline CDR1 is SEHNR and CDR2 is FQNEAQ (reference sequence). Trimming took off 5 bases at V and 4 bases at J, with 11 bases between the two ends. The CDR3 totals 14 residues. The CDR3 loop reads CASSPRDFTGELFF. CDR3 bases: TGTGCCAGCAGCCCCAGGGACTTCACCGGGGAGCTGTTTTTT.

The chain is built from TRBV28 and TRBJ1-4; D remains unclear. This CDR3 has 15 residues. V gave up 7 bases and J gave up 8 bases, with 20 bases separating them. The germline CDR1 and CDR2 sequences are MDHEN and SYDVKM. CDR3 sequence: CASTSGSRLGEKLFF. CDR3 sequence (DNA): TGTGCCAGCACATCTGGGAGTAGGTTAGGAGAAAAACTGTTTTTT.

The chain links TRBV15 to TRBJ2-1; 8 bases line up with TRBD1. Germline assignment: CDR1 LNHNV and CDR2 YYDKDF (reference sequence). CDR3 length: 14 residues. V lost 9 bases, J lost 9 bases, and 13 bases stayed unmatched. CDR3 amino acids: CATGYRGEKSEQFF. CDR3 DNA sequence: TGTGCCACTGGATACAGGGGGGAGAAGAGTGAGCAGTTCTTC.

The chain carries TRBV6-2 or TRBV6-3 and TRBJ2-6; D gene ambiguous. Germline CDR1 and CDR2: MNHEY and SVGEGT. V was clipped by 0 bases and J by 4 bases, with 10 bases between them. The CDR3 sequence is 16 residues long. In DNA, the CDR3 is TGTGCCAGCAGTTACTCGAGAGGCTCGGGGGCCAACGTCCTGACTTTC. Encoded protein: CASSYSRGSGANVLTF.

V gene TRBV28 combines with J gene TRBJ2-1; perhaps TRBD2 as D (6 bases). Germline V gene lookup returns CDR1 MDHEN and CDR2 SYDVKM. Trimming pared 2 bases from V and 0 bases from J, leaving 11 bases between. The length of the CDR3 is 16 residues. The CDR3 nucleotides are TGTGCCAGCAGTTTAATGCGGGGTAGCTCCTACAATGAGCAGTTCTTC. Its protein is CASSLMRGSSYNEQFF. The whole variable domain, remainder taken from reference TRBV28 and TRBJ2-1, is DVKVTQSSRYLVKRTGEKVFLECVQDMDHENMFWYRQDPGLGLRLIYFSYDVKMKEKGDIPEGYSVSREKKERFSLILESASTNQTSMYLCASSLMRGSSYNEQFFGPGTRLTVL.

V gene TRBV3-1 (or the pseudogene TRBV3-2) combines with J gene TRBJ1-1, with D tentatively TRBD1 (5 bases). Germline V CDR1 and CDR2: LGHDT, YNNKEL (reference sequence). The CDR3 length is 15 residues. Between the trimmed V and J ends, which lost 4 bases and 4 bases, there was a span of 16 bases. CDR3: CASSLGTTPRTEAFF. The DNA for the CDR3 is TGTGCCAGCAGCCTTGGGACTACCCCCCGCACTGAAGCTTTCTTT.

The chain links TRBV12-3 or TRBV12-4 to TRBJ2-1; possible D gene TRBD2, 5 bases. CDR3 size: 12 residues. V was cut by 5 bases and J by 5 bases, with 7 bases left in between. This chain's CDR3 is CASSPSHNEQFF. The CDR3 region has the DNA TGTGCCAGCAGTCCTAGCCACAATGAGCAGTTCTTC.